This T cell receptor (beta chain) was captured in a study of blood T cell repertoires in COVID-19. Study summary: Sample material is recorded as cDNA or gDNA derived from T cells, B-cell-depleted T cells, or PBMCs.

The CDR3 length is 15 residues, termini included. Germline V gene data show CDR1 as MNHNS and CDR2 as SASEGT. The repertoire was sequenced with immunoSEQ multiplex PCR; TCRdb's copy has only in-frame clones and lacks some. This sample has 35,000 to 50,000 clones, with 70% to 90% found just once. Concerning this clone itself: The conserved phenylalanine or tryptophan is not found at the CDR3 terminus, so this likely reflects a read error. The DNA is omitted, as the CDR3 cannot be located on it reliably, and the CDR3 follows TCRdb's listing.

The chain employs TRBV6-1 and TRBJ2-4; whether TRBD2, the table's D call, matches the DNA was not checked. This TCR was recovered from a human donor in a cohort sampled during active COVID-19. Sequenced input: peripheral blood. Here the CDR3 reads CASSEEMSGGRYPWV.